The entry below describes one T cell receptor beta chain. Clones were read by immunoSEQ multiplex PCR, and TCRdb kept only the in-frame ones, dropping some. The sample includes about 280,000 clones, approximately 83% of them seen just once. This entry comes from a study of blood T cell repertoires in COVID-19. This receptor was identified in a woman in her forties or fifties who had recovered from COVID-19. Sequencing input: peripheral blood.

The CDR3 region is CASSLSRGPYEQYF. The CDR3 nucleotides read TGTGCCAGCAGCTTGAGTAGGGGGCCCTACGAGCAGTACTTC. The chain recombines TRBV5-5 with TRBJ2-7; 7 nucleotides align to TRBD1. From germline, CDR1 is SGHKS and CDR2 YYEKEE (reference sequence). The length of the CDR3 is 14 residues. The ends lost 1 base at V and 2 bases at J; junction bases unmatched: 3.